Listed below are T cell receptor beta chains from one sample, sequenced in a study of shared clonotypes between healthy human individuals. The protocol was immunoSEQ multiplex PCR, while the TCRdb copy is restricted to in-frame clones and leaves out a portion. In the table there are 100,000 to 120,000 clones, about 63% of which are singletons. The sequenced material came from memory CD8+ T cells sorted from blood. All receptors come from a woman between 25 and 40 years old in good health. Both conserved end residues are part of each CDR3. The D gene is left open where the match is weak. Clone size is stated in some rows and not others, as once, few, many or a class when expanded.

j_call	v_call	clone_size	d_call	cdr3_nt	cdr3_aa
TRBJ2-7	TRBV6-1	once	NA	TGTGCCAGCACGACGGGGGAAAGCGGAGTCTACGAGCAGTACTTC	CASTTGESGVYEQYF
TRBJ1-5	TRBV2	NA	NA	TGTGCCAGCAGTGAAGGCAGGGCAGGGAATCAGCCCCAGCATTTT	CASSEGRAGNQPQHF
TRBJ2-5	TRBV21-1	NA	NA	TGTGCCAGCAGCAAAGTCCTAGCGGGAGTCAGGGAGACCCAGTACTTC	CASSKVLAGVRETQYF
TRBJ1-2	TRBV19	NA	TRBD1	TGTGCCAGTATCCCCTGCGGGACAGGGTGCGGCTATGGCTACACCTTC	CASIPCGTGCGYGYTF
TRBJ2-1	TRBV5-8	NA	NA	TGTGCCAGCAGCTTATCAGGCCTCTCCTACAATGAGCAGTTCTTC	CASSLSGLSYNEQFF
TRBJ2-7	TRBV7-8	NA	NA	TGTGCCAGCAGCCCGGAACAGGACTATCTTTACGAGCAGTACTTC	CASSPEQDYLYEQYF
TRBJ2-7	TRBV6-1	NA	TRBD2	TGTGCCAGCAGTGTGGGGACTAGCGGAGCCTACGAGCAGTACTTC	CASSVGTSGAYEQYF
TRBJ2-1	TRBV10-3	NA	NA	TGTGCCATCAGCATCAGTATCCTAACCTACAATGAGCAGTTCTTC	CAISISILTYNEQFF
TRBJ1-3	TRBV11-2	NA	NA	TGTGCCAGCAGCTTGGGGGGTTACGGAAACACCATATATTTT	CASSLGGYGNTIYF
TRBJ2-2	TRBV5-1	NA	NA	TGCGCCAGCAGCTTGGCTTCGGGGGGCCTCGGGGAGCTGTTTTTT	CASSLASGGLGELFF
TRBJ1-2	TRBV5-1	NA	TRBD1	TGCGCCAGCAGCTTCGCAGGGGGCGATGGCTACACCTTC	CASSFAGGDGYTF
TRBJ1-1	TRBV19	NA	TRBD1	TGTGCCAGTAGTCTCTGGACAGGGCTGAACACTGAAGCTTTCTTT	CASSLWTGLNTEAFF
TRBJ1-5	TRBV4-2	NA	NA	TGTGCCAGCAGCTTCCTCGGAGGTCGGAATCAGCCCCAGCATTTT	CASSFLGGRNQPQHF
TRBJ2-7	TRBV14	NA	NA	TGTGCCAGCAGCCAAGATCGCGGAGGGAACTACGAGCAGTACTTC	CASSQDRGGNYEQYF
TRBJ1-6	TRBV4-2	NA	NA	TGTGCCAGCAGCCAAGGACCTCGGTTGAGCTCCTATAATTCACCCCTCCACTTT	CASSQGPRLSSYNSPLHF
TRBJ2-7	TRBV11-2	NA	NA	TGTGCCAGCAGCTTAGAGGGCTACGAGCAGTACTTC	CASSLEGYEQYF
TRBJ1-2	TRBV13	NA	TRBD1	TGTGCCAGCAGCTTAAACCCCACAGGGGGAATGGAAGGCTACACCTTC	CASSLNPTGGMEGYTF
TRBJ2-1	TRBV27	NA	TRBD2	TGTGCCAGCAGTTTTGTTTCTAGCGGTGTGCAGTTCTTC	CASSFVSSGVQFF
TRBJ2-7	TRBV2	NA	TRBD2	TGTGCCAGCAGCGAAGTGGCGGGGGAGTTGTTCTACGAGCAGTACTTC	CASSEVAGELFYEQYF
TRBJ1-1	TRBV28	NA	NA	TGTGCCAGCACTCGGCTTATGAACACTGAAGCTTTCTTT	CASTRLMNTEAFF
TRBJ2-2	TRBV5-1	NA	NA	TGCGCCAGCAGTCCTACGGGACACGCCGGGGAGCTGTTTTTT	CASSPTGHAGELFF
TRBJ2-7	TRBV27	NA	TRBD2	TGTGCCAGCAGTTTACGCGCGGGAGAATTCTACGAGCAGTACTTC	CASSLRAGEFYEQYF
TRBJ2-2	TRBV27	many	TRBD2	TGTGCCAGCCGACTAGCGGGACATACCGGGGAGCTGTTTTTT	CASRLAGHTGELFF
TRBJ1-1	TRBV4-2	NA	TRBD1	TGTGCCAGCAGCGATAAAAGCCGGGACAGATTCAAAGCTTTCTTT	CASSDKSRDRFKAFF
TRBJ1-1	TRBV27	NA	TRBD1	TGTGCCAGCAGTTCGAGACAGGGGGCGACTGAAGCTTTCTTT	CASSSRQGATEAFF
TRBJ2-7	TRBV28	few	TRBD1	TGTGCCAGCAGTTTACGGACAGGTAGGAACGAGCAGTACTTC	CASSLRTGRNEQYF
TRBJ1-1	TRBV7-2	many	TRBD1	TGTGCCAGCAGCTTGTCCAGGGGGGACACTGAAGCTTTCTTT	CASSLSRGDTEAFF
TRBJ1-3	TRBV5-1	NA	NA	TGCGCCAGCAGCTTGGGGACAGCAGGAAACACCATATATTTT	CASSLGTAGNTIYF
TRBJ2-7	TRBV28	NA	NA	TGTGCCAGCAGTTTACAGGGATGCGAGCAGTACTTC	CASSLQGCEQYF
TRBJ2-7	TRBV5-4	once	TRBD2	TGTGCCAGCAGCTTGGTTCCTAGCGGGACCTTCCAGGTTCTCGACGAGCAGTACTTC	CASSLVPSGTFQVLDEQYF
TRBJ2-4	TRBV5-1	NA	NA	TGCGCCAGCAGCTTGTTACAAGACAAAAACATTCAGTACTTC	CASSLLQDKNIQYF
TRBJ2-3	TRBV25-1	NA	TRBD1	TGTGCCAGCACCCGAGGGGGCCGACAGGGGGAGGGCACAGATACGCAGTATTTT	CASTRGGRQGEGTDTQYF
TRBJ2-7	TRBV10-3	NA	NA	TGTGCCATCAGCTTTCGAGAGAGACCGTTTTACGAGCAGTACTTC	CAISFRERPFYEQYF
TRBJ1-3	TRBV10-3	NA	NA	TGTGCCATCAAGGAGTCGGGGTCTGGAAACACCATATATTTT	CAIKESGSGNTIYF
TRBJ2-3	TRBV7-7	many	TRBD2	TGTGCCAGCAGCTTAGAACTAGCGTCAGATACGCAGTATTTT	CASSLELASDTQYF
TRBJ2-7	TRBV2	NA	NA	TGTGCCAGCAGTGAATGGGACGAGCAGTACTTC	CASSEWDEQYF
TRBJ2-1	TRBV2	NA	TRBD2	TGTGCCACACTTTCGACTAGCGGGAGACCCTACAATGAGCAGTTCTTC	CATLSTSGRPYNEQFF
TRBJ2-1	TRBV29-1	NA	NA	TGCAGCGTCCCCCGGGGGTGGAATGAGCAGTTCTTC	CSVPRGWNEQFF
TRBJ2-7	TRBV4-1	NA	NA	TGCGCCAGCAGCCAATCCCCCTTGGGGGACGAGCAGTACTTC	CASSQSPLGDEQYF
TRBJ2-2	TRBV5-1	NA	TRBD1	TGCGCCAGCAGCTTTGGGACAGGGAGAATCGGGGAGCTGTTTTTT	CASSFGTGRIGELFF
TRBJ2-1	TRBV2	NA	TRBD1	TGTGCCAGCGCCTCCGGGACAGGGGTCTACAATGAGCAGTTCTTC	CASASGTGVYNEQFF
TRBJ2-7	TRBV25-1	NA	NA	TGTGCCAGCAGTAATAGGGGTAGCTACGAGCAGTACTTC	CASSNRGSYEQYF
TRBJ1-1	TRBV14	many	NA	TGTGCCAGCAGCTCCACAGGGACGATGGGTGATTCGGGCACTGAAGCTTTCTTT	CASSSTGTMGDSGTEAFF
TRBJ2-7	TRBV14	NA	NA	TGTGCCAGCGGGCCGGGACCCTCCTACGAGCAGTACTTC	CASGPGPSYEQYF
TRBJ2-2	TRBV27	NA	NA	TGTGCCAGCAGTTTGGCCTGGCCCCTCCCCGGGACTCACACCGGGGAGCTGTTTTTT	CASSLAWPLPGTHTGELFF
TRBJ2-7	TRBV9	NA	NA	TGTGCCAGCAGCGCTGGGGGCAGCTCCTACGAGCAGTACTTC	CASSAGGSSYEQYF
TRBJ2-2	TRBV2	few	NA	TGTGCCAGCAGTGAAGCAGTTACCGGGGAGCTGTTTTTT	CASSEAVTGELFF
TRBJ1-4	TRBV11-3	NA	NA	TGTGCCAGCAGCTTGCTACCGAGTAATGAAAAACTGTTTTTT	CASSLLPSNEKLFF
TRBJ2-1	TRBV4-2	once	NA	TGTGCCAGCAGCCAAGGGGGAGGGGGTGACTACAATGAGCAGTTCTTC	CASSQGGGGDYNEQFF
TRBJ1-2	TRBV7-2	many	TRBD1	TGTGCCAGCAGCTTAGTTGGGTTTCGGGACAGGGGCTATGGCTACACCTTC	CASSLVGFRDRGYGYTF
TRBJ1-5	TRBV4-2	few	NA	TGTGCCAGCAGCCAAGAAGCCGGGGACGGGCATCAGCCCCAGCATTTT	CASSQEAGDGHQPQHF
TRBJ2-3	TRBV7-9	NA	TRBD2	TGTGCCAGCGAGGGCGGGAGGGCAGATACGCAGTATTTT	CASEGGRADTQYF
TRBJ2-3	TRBV28	NA	TRBD2	TGTGCCAGCAGTTCCCGGACTAGCGGGAGGTCGACAGATACGCAGTATTTT	CASSSRTSGRSTDTQYF
TRBJ2-3	TRBV4-2	NA	TRBD2	TGTGCCAGCAGCCAAGAGGCTAGCGGGAGTCCAGATACGCAGTATTTT	CASSQEASGSPDTQYF
TRBJ1-5	TRBV27	many	NA	TGTGCCAGCAGTCCGGACTTGTATAGCAATCAGCCCCAGCATTTT	CASSPDLYSNQPQHF
TRBJ2-7	TRBV25-1	NA	NA	TGTGCCAGCAGTGAATATCACTCACCGGACAGCTCCTACGAGCAGTACTTC	CASSEYHSPDSSYEQYF
TRBJ2-1	TRBV4-1	NA	TRBD2	TGCGCCAGCAGCATCAAAGCGGGAGCGCACAATGAGCAGTTCTTC	CASSIKAGAHNEQFF
TRBJ2-7	TRBV10-2	NA	NA	TGCGCCAGCAGTGGAACAGGCGCCTTTGAGCAGTACTTC	CASSGTGAFEQYF